Included here is one T cell receptor beta chain sequence, with context. The data are from a study of blood T cells in healthy people across ages. For the second PCR, which ran for roughly 6 to 11 cycles, a sample-barcoded 5' primer and a J-beta primer mix were used. Using its own MiXCR run on the 5' RACE reads, TCRdb lists one record per CDR3 protein. The sample includes 1.5 million to 1.9 million distinct CDR3 sequences, approximately 39% of them seen just once. Germline CDR1 is SEHNR and CDR2 is FQNEAQ (reference sequence). The CDR3 covers 14 residues. V was trimmed by 5 bases and J by 3 bases, leaving 13 bases between them.

The rearrangement joins TRBV7-9 to TRBJ1-2; possibly TRBD1 for D (5 bases). This TCR was sampled from a woman under 30 in good health. The sequenced material came from blood. CDR3 loop: CASSVGGGYYGYTF. CDR3 DNA: TGTGCCAGCAGCGTTGGGGGAGGATACTATGGCTACACCTTC.